The 21 T cell receptor beta chains in this list originate from one sample, sequenced in a study of T-cell reconstitution after alpha-beta-depleted transplantation in children (dated by TCRdb to 2016 to 2018). The intended sense of this specimen's treatment or condition label: allogeneic hematopoietic cell transplantation with graft depleted of TCRalphabeta T cells and CD19 B cells. Receptor amplification or capture employed PCR. The reads were generated on an Illumina HiSeq 2500. To normalize quantification of the TCRbeta repertoire, the TCR libraries were built with molecular barcoding that relied on unique molecular identifiers. TCRdb passed the public sequencing reads through fastp at Q25 and MiXCR, retaining productive beta sequences. Here each entry gathers all rows of one CDR3 protein and keeps the most common genes and DNA. The sample table lists fewer than 750,000 distinct CDR3 sequences, roughly 23% of them with a count of one. About 14% of the sample lies in the top ten.

The source material was PBMCs, mostly from graft donor cells, sampled 360 days after TCRalphabeta/CD19-depleted stem cell transplant. Source of these receptors: a boy in the first two years of life who had a stem cell transplant for acute myeloid leukemia, so the T cells may come from the graft donor.

Concerning this clonotype: With a much larger clone just one base away, this may be a read error. The chain has TRBV6-2 or TRBV6-3 and TRBJ1-2; 11 bases match TRBD1. CDR3 size: 13 residues. V was pared by 6 bases and J by 7 bases, with 4 bases of the junction left unmatched. Germline V gene data show CDR1 as MNHEY and CDR2 as SVGEGT. The CDR3 reads CASSRGTGGGYTF. The CDR3 nucleotides are TGTGCCAGCAGCCGCGGGACAGGGGGTGGCTACACCTTC.

The rearrangement uses TRBV12-5 and TRBJ2-2, with 8 positions matching TRBD2. V gave up 6 bases and J gave up 1 base; unmatched junction bases: 1. The CDR3 is 14 residues long. In germline, CDR1 is LGHNT, CDR2 FRNRAP. This chain's CDR3 is CASGLAENTGELFF. CDR3 coding DNA: TGTGCTAGTGGACTAGCGGAGAACACCGGGGAGCTGTTTTTT.

This clonotype was found once. The chain has TRBV5-1 and TRBJ2-1; 8 bases agree with TRBD1. V lost 0 bases to trimming and J lost 2 bases; unmatched junction nucleotides: 1. CDR3 length: 15 residues. In germline, CDR1 is SGHRS, CDR2 YFSETQ. The CDR3 loop reads CASSLADRAYNEQFF. The CDR3 region has the DNA TGCGCCAGCAGCTTGGCGGACAGGGCCTACAATGAGCAGTTCTTC.

This clonotype was detected only a few times. The chain couples TRBV11-2 to TRBJ2-7; D gene unclear. Per germline, CDR1 SGHAT and CDR2 FQNNGV. The CDR3 has 18 amino acids. V was cut by 4 bases and J by 0 bases, with 22 bases left in between. The CDR3 region is CASSYPTTGPRSSYEQYF. CDR3 DNA: TGTGCCAGCAGCTATCCTACTACGGGCCCTAGGAGCTCCTACGAGCAGTACTTC.

The chain couples TRBV4-1 to TRBJ2-1, with 10 nucleotides matching TRBD2. This CDR3 has 18 residues. V shed 0 bases and J 4 bases; nucleotides not matched to a gene: 9. Germline V lookup: CDR1 MGHRA, CDR2 YSYEKL. CDR3 sequence (DNA): TGCGCCAGCAGCCAAGAGTGGACTAGCGGCGCAAATTACAATGAGCAGTTCTTC. This gives the protein CASSQEWTSGANYNEQFF.

The chain uses TRBV12-3 or TRBV12-4 and TRBJ2-3; 10 bases align to TRBD2. The length of the CDR3 is 16 residues. The J segment lost 3 bases and the V segment lost 6 bases, leaving 9 bases of the junction unmatched. CDR3 in amino acids: CASSHERGGRTDTQYF. The DNA of the CDR3 is TGTGCCAGCAGCCACGAGCGGGGGGGCCGGACAGATACGCAGTATTTT.

A few counts support this clonotype. J is TRBJ1-4 and V is TRBV29-1, with 8 positions matching TRBD1. V lost 4 bases to trimming and J lost 7 bases; unmatched junction nucleotides: 14. This CDR3 is 16 amino acids long. CDR1 SQVTM and CDR2 ANQGSEA come from the germline V gene. CDR3 amino acids: CSVVEDRVRGGEKLFF. The CDR3 DNA is TGCAGCGTTGTTGAGGACAGGGTACGAGGTGGTGAAAAACTGTTTTTT.

There are many counts of this clonotype. V and J are TRBV4-1 and TRBJ1-1; D is ambiguous. Looked up from germline, CDR1 is MGHRA and CDR2 is YSYEKL. The CDR3 is 12 amino acids. Between the trimmed V and J ends, which lost 7 bases and 0 bases, there was a span of 6 bases. The CDR3 nucleotides are TGCGCCAGCAAGGGTATGAACACTGAAGCTTTCTTT. It yields the protein CASKGMNTEAFF.

This clonotype was seen repeatedly, ten times or more. The chain recombines TRBV5-1 with TRBJ1-1; tentative D call: TRBD1 (6 bases). Germline values: CDR1 SGHRS, CDR2 YFSETQ. CDR3 length: 14 amino acids. V lost 3 bases, J lost 3 bases, and 12 bases lay in between. The CDR3 nucleotides read TGCGCCAGCAGCTCTTACAGGGTTGACACTGAAGCTTTCTTT. Translated: CASSSYRVDTEAFF.

This clonotype occurred a few times. The gene calls are TRBV20-1 and TRBJ2-5; TRBD2 agrees at 10 bases. The ends lost 6 bases at V and 2 bases at J; junction bases unmatched: 6. Germline assignment: CDR1 DFQATT and CDR2 SNEGSKA (reference sequence). This CDR3 is 14 amino acids long. CDR3 sequence reads: CSALWTSGQETQYF. The CDR3 nucleotides read TGCAGTGCACTTTGGACTAGCGGACAAGAGACCCAGTACTTC.

The chain carries TRBV2 and TRBJ2-1, with TRBD1 matching over 8 bases. V was clipped by 3 bases and J by 11 bases; unmatched bases: 3. The germline V gene encodes CDR1 SNHLY and CDR2 FYNNEI. The CDR3 length is 12 residues. CDR3 sequence: CASSDNRGKQFF. The CDR3 nucleotides are TGTGCCAGCAGTGACAACAGGGGGAAGCAGTTCTTC.

Ten or more counts support this clonotype. The J gene is TRBJ1-2, the V gene TRBV11-2; D not resolved. Between the trimmed V and J ends, which lost 1 base and 0 bases, there was a span of 6 bases. Germline V gives CDR1 SGHAT, CDR2 FQNNGV. CDR3 length: 14 residues. CDR3 sequence (DNA): TGTGCCAGCAGCTTAGGCGGAGCTAACTATGGCTACACCTTC. Encoded protein: CASSLGGANYGYTF.

Only a few counts were recorded for this clonotype. The chain combines TRBV20-1 with TRBJ2-1, with no clear D. The CDR3 runs to 19 residues. The V gene lost 5 bases and the J gene lost 5 bases, with 31 bases spanning the gap. Germline values: CDR1 DFQATT, CDR2 SNEGSKA (reference sequence). The CDR3 is CSADTSFKMGRPVNNEQFF. The CDR3 coding sequence is TGCAGTGCTGATACTTCTTTTAAAATGGGTAGACCGGTGAACAATGAGCAGTTCTTC.

This clonotype turned up a few times. The chain is built from TRBV27 and TRBJ2-2; TRBD2 agrees at 8 bases. CDR3 length: 15 residues. Looked up from germline, CDR1 is MNHEY and CDR2 is SMNVEV (reference sequence). With 8 bases clipped from V and 6 bases from J, the junction kept 11 bases outside the gene matches. The CDR3 sequence is CASAAAGGTSGELFF. DNA for the CDR3: TGTGCCAGCGCTGCTGCGGGGGGTACGTCCGGGGAGCTGTTTTTT.

V gene TRBV20-1 combines with J gene TRBJ1-6; 7 positions match TRBD1. The CDR3 is made up of 16 amino acids. Trimming at V came to 6 bases and at J to 0 bases, leaving 8 bases not matched to a gene. Germline CDR1 is DFQATT and CDR2 is SNEGSKA (reference sequence). This CDR3 is CSARTQGSSYNSPLHF. CDR3 sequence (DNA): TGCAGTGCGCGAACACAGGGGAGCTCCTATAATTCACCCCTCCACTTT.

The gene calls are TRBV28 and TRBJ1-1, with D possibly TRBD1 on 6 matching bases. Looked up from germline, CDR1 is MDHEN and CDR2 is SYDVKM. This CDR3 contains 16 residues. The V and J ends lost 3 bases and 6 bases respectively, with 20 bases between them. CDR3 in DNA: TGTGCCAGCAGTTTGAAGTACTTCGGGGGGGCAGCTGAAGCTTTCTTT. Translation gives CASSLKYFGGAAEAFF.

The V call is TRBV20-1, the J call TRBJ2-2; no reliable D call. V lost 0 bases, J lost 6 bases, and 11 bases lay in between. The CDR3 covers 14 residues. Germline assignment: CDR1 DFQATT and CDR2 SNEGSKA (reference sequence). This CDR3 reads CSARDDGRSGELFF. CDR3 in DNA: TGCAGTGCTAGAGATGACGGGCGATCCGGGGAGCTGTTTTTT.

V usage is TRBV4-3 and J usage is TRBJ2-7, with D perhaps matching TRBD1 (6 bases). This CDR3 spans 18 amino acids. The V and J ends lost 1 base and 3 bases respectively, with 22 bases between them. Germline lookup yields CDR1 LGHNA and CDR2 YSLEER. CDR3 in amino acids: CASSQGKMTGSLRYEQYF. The CDR3 nucleotides are TGCGCCAGCAGCCAAGGAAAAATGACAGGTTCGCTCCGCTACGAGCAGTACTTC.

V and J are TRBV3-1 and TRBJ1-1; D gene unclear. Trimming pared 4 bases from V and 1 base from J, leaving 7 bases between. The CDR3 consists of 13 residues. Germline V gene sequence: CDR1 LGHDT, CDR2 YNNKEL (reference sequence). Written as DNA, the CDR3 is TGTGCCAGCAGCCCCTTATGGAACACTGAAGCTTTCTTT. It yields the protein CASSPLWNTEAFF.

The rearrangement uses TRBV7-9 and TRBJ2-7; 10 bases agree with TRBD2. V shed 5 bases and J 5 bases; nucleotides not matched to a gene: 12. The CDR3 is made up of 16 amino acids. The V gene's germline CDR1 is SEHNR and CDR2 FQNEAQ (reference sequence). In DNA, the CDR3 is TGTGCCAGCAGCCAGCCCTCGGGACTAGCGACCCACGAGCAGTACTTC. It codes for CASSQPSGLATHEQYF.

The table lists this clonotype with a few counts. V is TRBV12-3 or TRBV12-4 and J is TRBJ1-2, with TRBD1 as a possible D gene (6 bases). This CDR3 region has 14 residues. V lost 3 bases to trimming and J lost 7 bases, with 15 bases between them. Here the CDR3 reads CASSLSGASRGYTF. CDR3 in DNA: TGTGCCAGCAGTTTGTCAGGGGCATCGCGTGGCTACACCTTC.